One and the same sample provided the 6 T cell receptor beta chains below, sequenced in a study of blood T cell repertoires in COVID-19. Profiling relied on immunoSEQ multiplex PCR, and the TCRdb table lists in-frame clones only, not all of them. Seen here are under 350,000 clones, approximately 90% observed once, and the top ten hold approximately 6.8%. Sequencing used peripheral blood. Receptor source: a woman in her twenties or thirties with COVID-19, enrolled during active disease.

V gene TRBV5-1 combines with J gene TRBJ2-6; D might be TRBD2 (6 bases). Trimming left V 7 bases short and J 2 bases short, with 10 bases between. This CDR3 region has 14 residues. Germline V gene lookup returns CDR1 SGHRS and CDR2 YFSETQ. CDR3 nucleotides: TGCGCCAGCTTCGCGGGACCTGGGGCCAACGTCCTGACTTTC. Protein: CASFAGPGANVLTF.

The rearrangement joins TRBV19 to TRBJ2-1; D remains ambiguous. This CDR3 contains 13 residues. V gave up 5 bases and J gave up 5 bases, with 10 bases separating them. CDR1 and CDR2 (germline): LNHDA, SQIVND (reference sequence). The CDR3 bases are TGTGCCAGTAGTTCCGCGACTGACAATGAGCAGTTCTTC. Translated: CASSSATDNEQFF.

The gene calls are TRBV18 and TRBJ2-5; D is perhaps TRBD2 (5 bases). The V and J ends lost 1 base and 5 bases respectively, with 11 bases between them. From germline, CDR1 is KGHSH and CDR2 LQKENI. The CDR3 has 14 amino acids. CDR3 sequence reads: CASSPQEGWETQYF. DNA for the CDR3: TGTGCCAGCTCACCACAAGAGGGTTGGGAGACCCAGTACTTC.

The rearrangement joins TRBV19 to TRBJ1-5; D is possibly TRBD1 (6 bases). V lost 5 bases, J lost 5 bases, and 13 bases lay in between. The CDR3 sequence is 14 residues long. Per the germline V gene, CDR1 is LNHDA and CDR2 is SQIVND (reference sequence). CDR3 protein: CASSLGGADQPQHF. CDR3 in DNA: TGTGCCAGTAGTCTGGGGGGGGCAGATCAGCCCCAGCATTTT.

The chain is built from TRBV6-2 or TRBV6-3 and TRBJ2-2, with 9 bases aligning to TRBD2. Germline values: CDR1 MNHEY, CDR2 SVGEGT. Trimming at V came to 0 bases and at J to 6 bases, leaving 8 bases not matched to a gene. The CDR3 length is 17 residues. Here the CDR3 reads CASSYSTGLAGPGELFF. The CDR3 DNA reads as TGTGCCAGCAGTTACTCGACTGGGCTAGCGGGACCCGGGGAGCTGTTTTTT.

V and J are TRBV7-9 and TRBJ1-4; TRBD1 matches at 10 bases. The CDR3 is made up of 16 amino acids. After removal of 2 bases from V and 6 bases from J, the junction contained 6 bases not matched to a gene. Germline loops: CDR1 SEHNR, CDR2 FQNEAQ (reference sequence). As DNA, the CDR3 is TGTGCCAGCAGCTTACTCGGGACAGGGGAGGATGAAAAACTGTTTTTT. It specifies CASSLLGTGEDEKLFF.